The rows below give T cell receptor beta chains drawn from one sample of a study of T-cell reconstitution after alpha-beta-depleted transplantation in children. TCRdb redid the calling of the PCR reads with MiXCR, one entry per CDR3 protein. The sample lists around 370,000 distinct CDR3 sequences, about a sixth seen once, with around two fifths in the top ten. The specimen was PBMCs, mostly from graft donor cells, collected 360 days after TCRalphabeta/CD19-depleted stem cell transplant. Every receptor here comes from a male patient between 2 and 10 years old who had a stem cell transplant for acute lymphoblastic leukemia, so the T cells may come from the graft donor. CDR3s include the opening cysteine and the closing phenylalanine or tryptophan. Each record gives: V gene, D gene, clone size, J gene, CDR3 protein, CDR3 DNA. D genes are given only for firm matches. Some rows mark clone size as missing; the rest say once, few, many or name a class of expanded clone.

TRBV28,NA,few,TRBJ1-6,CASSFPGVNSPLHF,TGTGCCAGCAGTTTCCCGGGGGTAAACTCACCCCTCCACTTT
TRBV20-1,NA,few,TRBJ2-3,CSARLHHSTDTQYF,TGCAGTGCTAGACTACACCATAGCACAGATACGCAGTATTTT
TRBV6-1,TRBD1,NA,TRBJ1-5,CASSELTGYGNQPQHF,TGTGCCAGCAGTGAATTGACAGGGTATGGCAATCAGCCCCAGCATTTT
TRBV6-1,TRBD1,few,TRBJ2-4,CASRADRIAKNIQYF,TGTGCCAGCAGAGCGGACAGGATAGCCAAAAACATTCAGTACTTC
TRBV23-1,TRBD2,NA,TRBJ2-3,CASSRPGLAGVDTQYF,TGCGCCAGCAGTCGTCCGGGACTAGCGGGAGTTGATACGCAGTATTTT
TRBV6-5,NA,NA,TRBJ2-7,CASSFSTLSGHRTYEQYF,TGTGCCAGCAGTTTCTCTACCCTTTCTGGACACCGAACCTACGAGCAGTACTTC
TRBV4-1,NA,NA,TRBJ2-7,CASSQIYELADEQYF,TGCGCCAGCAGCCAAATCTATGAGTTAGCCGACGAGCAGTACTTC
TRBV2,TRBD1,few,TRBJ2-3,CASSEGETGPFPLTYTQYF,TGTGCCAGCAGTGAGGGGGAGACAGGGCCTTTTCCTCTAACTTATACGCAGTATTTT
TRBV29-1,NA,many,TRBJ2-6,CSVEGAGANVLTF,TGCAGCGTTGAGGGGGCTGGGGCCAACGTCCTGACTTTC
TRBV12-3/TRBV12-4,TRBD2,once,TRBJ2-1,CASSLQTSQYNEQFF,TGTGCCAGCAGTTTACAGACTAGCCAATACAATGAGCAGTTCTTC
TRBV20-1,NA,few,TRBJ2-1,CSARPIEGGLSYNEQFF,TGCAGTGCTAGACCAATTGAGGGCGGGCTTTCCTACAATGAGCAGTTCTTC
TRBV20-1,TRBD2,NA,TRBJ2-5,CSATLIAGGIDETQYF,TGCAGTGCTACGTTAATAGCGGGAGGAATTGATGAGACCCAGTACTTC
TRBV20-1,NA,few,TRBJ2-1,CSATGSFNNEQFF,TGCAGTGCTACCGGGAGTTTTAACAATGAGCAGTTCTTC
TRBV12-3/TRBV12-4,NA,NA,TRBJ1-5,CASTATVRGQPQHF,TGTGCCAGCACCGCGACAGTTCGAGGTCAGCCCCAGCATTTT
TRBV4-1,NA,NA,TRBJ2-1,CASSQGVGERNEQFF,TGCGCCAGCAGCCAGGGGGTGGGGGAGCGCAATGAGCAGTTCTTC
TRBV29-1,TRBD1,NA,TRBJ2-3,CSVRGTGGTDTQYF,TGCAGCGTTCGGGGGACAGGGGGCACAGATACGCAGTATTTT
TRBV5-1,TRBD2,NA,TRBJ2-1,CASSFVTSGRNSYNEQFF,TGCGCCAGCAGCTTTGTGACTAGCGGTAGGAACTCCTACAATGAGCAGTTCTTC
TRBV29-1,NA,many,TRBJ2-3,CSVVGGSPGTDTQYF,TGCAGCGTTGTTGGGGGGTCTCCAGGCACAGATACGCAGTATTTT
TRBV6-1,TRBD1,few,TRBJ2-1,CASRGTGRNEQFF,TGTGCCAGCAGAGGGACAGGGAGAAATGAGCAGTTCTTC
TRBV5-5,NA,many,TRBJ2-7,CASSLGGISYEQYF,TGTGCCAGCAGCTTGGGCGGGATCTCCTACGAGCAGTACTTC
TRBV5-5,NA,many,TRBJ2-2,CASSLLVQRTGELFF,TGTGCCAGCAGCTTGCTAGTCCAACGCACCGGGGAGCTGTTTTTT
TRBV4-2,NA,many,TRBJ2-1,CASSQALLVDEQFF,TGTGCCAGCAGCCAAGCCTTACTAGTTGATGAGCAGTTCTTC
TRBV19,NA,few,TRBJ2-1,CASSIGYNEQFF,TGTGCCAGTAGTATTGGTTACAATGAGCAGTTCTTC
TRBV9,NA,few,TRBJ2-7,CASSPSGTASYEQYF,TGTGCCAGCAGCCCTAGTGGGACTGCGTCCTACGAGCAGTACTTC
TRBV4-3,NA,NA,TRBJ2-5,CASSQEQEYQETQYF,TGCGCCAGCAGCCAAGAACAGGAGTACCAAGAGACCCAGTACTTC
TRBV4-2,TRBD2,NA,TRBJ2-2,CASSRMSRGTTYTGELFF,TGTGCCAGCAGCCGCATGAGTCGCGGGACTACCTACACCGGGGAGCTGTTTTTT
TRBV11-1,TRBD2,few,TRBJ2-1,CASSPSLGLAGSSYNEQFF,TGTGCCAGCAGCCCCAGCTTGGGACTAGCGGGCAGCTCCTACAATGAGCAGTTCTTC
TRBV27,TRBD2,many,TRBJ2-7,CASSSVAGGFYEQYF,TGTGCCAGCAGTTCGGTAGCGGGTGGTTTCTACGAGCAGTACTTC
TRBV12-3/TRBV12-4,NA,few,TRBJ2-3,CASSLAETYTDTQYF,TGTGCCAGCAGTTTAGCGGAGACTTACACAGATACGCAGTATTTT
TRBV7-9,NA,many,TRBJ2-3,CASSLVAGLGTDTQYF,TGTGCCAGCAGCTTAGTGGCGGGACTCGGCACAGATACGCAGTATTTT
TRBV9,NA,many,TRBJ1-5,CASTLWTDSNQPQHF,TGTGCCAGCACCCTCTGGACAGATAGCAATCAGCCCCAGCATTTT
TRBV28,TRBD2,many,TRBJ2-7,CASRLAGDLYEQYF,TGTGCCAGCAGACTAGCGGGAGATCTCTACGAGCAGTACTTC
TRBV4-1,NA,few,TRBJ2-3,CASSQILRRTDTQYF,TGCGCCAGCAGCCAAATACTGCGACGCACAGATACGCAGTATTTT
TRBV5-6,TRBD1,few,TRBJ1-5,CASSSLGQADNQPQHF,TGTGCCAGCAGCTCCCTAGGACAGGCTGACAATCAGCCCCAGCATTTT
TRBV5-1,TRBD2,NA,TRBJ2-1,CASSSEAGGAYNEQFF,TGCGCCAGCAGCTCGGAAGCGGGAGGAGCCTACAATGAGCAGTTCTTC
TRBV20-1,NA,few,TRBJ2-7,CSAKRDFRYEQYF,TGCAGTGCAAAGAGGGACTTCCGCTACGAGCAGTACTTC
TRBV7-3,TRBD1,many,TRBJ2-2,CASSLIPGGATGELFF,TGTGCCAGCAGCTTAATTCCAGGGGGCGCAACCGGGGAGCTGTTTTTT
TRBV21-1,NA,few,TRBJ2-1,CASSKGPNEQFF,TGTGCCAGCAGCAAAGGGCCCAATGAGCAGTTCTTC
TRBV28,NA,NA,TRBJ2-5,CASSPTRRGRETQYF,TGTGCCAGCAGTCCCACTCGCAGGGGCAGGGAGACCCAGTACTTC
TRBV27,NA,many,TRBJ2-2,CASTGTGELFF,TGTGCCAGCACCGGGACCGGGGAGCTGTTTTTT
TRBV12-3/TRBV12-4,NA,NA,TRBJ2-5,CASSRARVSQETQYF,TGTGCCAGCAGTCGAGCCCGGGTCAGTCAAGAGACCCAGTACTTC
TRBV10-3,NA,many,TRBJ2-5,CAISEWPPRRYQETQYF,TGTGCCATCAGTGAATGGCCCCCCAGGAGGTACCAAGAGACCCAGTACTTC
TRBV6-2/TRBV6-3,NA,NA,TRBJ2-1,CASSLTHEQFF,TGTGCCAGCAGCTTAACTCATGAGCAGTTCTTC
TRBV28,NA,many,TRBJ2-5,CASSFLGAQETQYF,TGTGCCAGCAGTTTTTTGGGGGCCCAAGAGACCCAGTACTTC
TRBV20-1,NA,few,TRBJ2-3,CSASGGPTDTQYF,TGCAGTGCTAGCGGGGGGCCCACAGATACGCAGTATTTT
TRBV6-2/TRBV6-3,TRBD2,NA,TRBJ2-7,CASSSTSGITYEQYF,TGTGCCAGCAGCTCGACTAGCGGGATAACCTACGAGCAGTACTTC
TRBV29-1,NA,NA,TRBJ2-4,CSVSRSAKNIQYF,TGCAGCGTCAGCAGGAGCGCCAAAAACATTCAGTACTTC
TRBV7-9,NA,few,TRBJ2-7,CASSLQEQATPAYEQYF,TGTGCCAGCAGCTTACAGGAACAGGCGACTCCTGCCTACGAGCAGTACTTC
TRBV4-3,TRBD2,few,TRBJ2-2,CASSQNRPGLAVAGELFF,TGCGCCAGCAGCCAAAACAGACCGGGACTAGCGGTTGCCGGGGAGCTGTTTTTT
TRBV14,NA,few,TRBJ1-1,CASSARFAGNTEAFF,TGTGCCAGCAGCGCCCGATTTGCAGGGAACACTGAAGCTTTCTTT
TRBV10-3,TRBD2,NA,TRBJ2-3,CATQREATDTQYF,TGTGCCACTCAGCGGGAGGCCACAGATACGCAGTATTTT
TRBV7-9,TRBD1,NA,TRBJ2-2,CASSTAAGTAAGELFF,TGTGCCAGCAGCACCGCAGCAGGGACAGCCGCCGGGGAGCTGTTTTTT
TRBV5-1,TRBD1,few,TRBJ2-3,CATSQGAYTDTQYF,TGCGCCACTTCACAGGGGGCTTACACAGATACGCAGTATTTT
TRBV20-1,TRBD1,NA,TRBJ2-6,CSARPTGVLSGANVLTF,TGCAGTGCTAGACCGACAGGGGTACTATCTGGGGCCAACGTCCTGACTTTC